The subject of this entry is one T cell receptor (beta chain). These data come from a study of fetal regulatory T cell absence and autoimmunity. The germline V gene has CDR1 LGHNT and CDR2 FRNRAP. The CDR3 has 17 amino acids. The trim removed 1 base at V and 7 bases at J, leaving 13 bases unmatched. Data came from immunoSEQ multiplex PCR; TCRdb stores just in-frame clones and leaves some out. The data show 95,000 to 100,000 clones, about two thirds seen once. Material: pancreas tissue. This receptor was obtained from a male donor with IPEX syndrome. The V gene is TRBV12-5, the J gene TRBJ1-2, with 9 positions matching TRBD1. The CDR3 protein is CASGLAYYDRGKGGYTF. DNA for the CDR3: TGTGCTAGTGGTTTGGCCTATTATGACAGGGGGAAGGGTGGCTACACCTTC.